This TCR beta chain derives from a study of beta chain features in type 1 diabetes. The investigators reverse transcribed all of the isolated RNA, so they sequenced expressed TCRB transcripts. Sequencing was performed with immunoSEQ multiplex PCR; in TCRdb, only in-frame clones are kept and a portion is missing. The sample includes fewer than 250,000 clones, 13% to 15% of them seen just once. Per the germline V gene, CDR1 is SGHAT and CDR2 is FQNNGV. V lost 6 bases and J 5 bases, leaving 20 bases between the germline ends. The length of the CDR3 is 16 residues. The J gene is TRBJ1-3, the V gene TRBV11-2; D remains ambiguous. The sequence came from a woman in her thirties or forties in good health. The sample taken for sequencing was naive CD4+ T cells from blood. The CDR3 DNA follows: TGTGCCAGCAGTATCATACCCGGACTGGTTCGAAACACCATATATTTT. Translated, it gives CASSIIPGLVRNTIYF. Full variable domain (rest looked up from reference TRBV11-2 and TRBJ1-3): EAGVAQSPRYKIIEKRQSVAFWCNPISGHATLYWYQQILGQGPKLLIQFQNNGVVDDSQLPKDRFSAERLKGVDSTLKIQPAKLEDSAVYLCASSIIPGLVRNTIYFGEGSWLTVV.